This TCR beta chain was identified in a study of cytomegalovirus exposure and HLA in healthy donors. With regard to this clone: The antigen remains unidentified.

V lost 5 bases and J lost 4; bases outside the gene matches: 16. The CDR3 runs to 18 residues. CDR1 SNHLY and CDR2 FYNNEI come from the germline V gene. The validation cohort, a group of 120 subjects, included the donors and was separate from the roughly 670-subject first cohort. TCRdb's copy holds only in-frame clones and misses some; the assay was immunoSEQ multiplex PCR. The table shows more than 250,000 clones, with roughly nine tenths occurring only once. Overall study findings and caveats: In vitro experiments confirmed that a few CMV-associated chains were specific for CMV antigens. According to a subsequent analysis, TCR clusters from the first cohort were inclined to appear together in the 120 validation repertoires. Cytomegalovirus-associated status was assigned to roughly 160 TCR beta chains.

The sample consisted of PBMCs. The receptor comes from a woman in her twenties or thirties in good health and CMV-seropositive. V and J are TRBV2 and TRBJ2-7, with 11 bases matching TRBD1. This CDR3 is CASSNKRTGQGAGYEQYF. CDR3 DNA sequence: TGTGCCAGCAGTAACAAAAGAACCGGACAGGGGGCGGGGTACGAGCAGTACTTC.